The 25 T cell receptor beta chains reported below all come from one sample, sequenced in a study of shared clonotypes between healthy human individuals. Method: immunoSEQ multiplex PCR; TCRdb's copy keeps in-frame clones and lacks some. The table has roughly 550,000 clones, 95% to 96% seen once. Naive CD8 cells comprised CD45RO-negative, CCR7-positively selected cells, excluding terminally differentiated effector memory CD45RA+ cells. The sequencing input was naive CD8+ T cells sorted from blood. The source is a woman aged 25 to 45 in good health.

The chain is built from TRBV5-5 and TRBJ2-1; a possible D gene is TRBD2 (6 bases). The CDR3 is made up of 14 amino acids. V lost 7 bases to trimming and J lost 12 bases, with 23 bases between them. Looked up from germline, CDR1 is SGHKS and CDR2 is YYEKEE (reference sequence). Here the CDR3 DNA reads TGTGCCAGCCTTGGACTATCAGACAAGATTGGGCAGTTCTTC. Translation: CASLGLSDKIGQFF.

This sequence joins TRBV19 and TRBJ2-5; 7 nucleotides match TRBD1. The assigned J gene may be wrong: the sequence end matches TRBJ2-7 better. Germline values: CDR1 LNHDA, CDR2 SQIVND (reference sequence). This CDR3 contains 16 residues. CDR3 amino acids: CASRSGGQAIGNEQYF. The CDR3 DNA is TGTGCCAGTAGAAGTGGTGGACAGGCCATAGGGAACGAGCAGTACTTC.

The rearrangement joins TRBV6-1 to TRBJ2-3; a weak D match, TRBD2 (5 bases). CDR3 length: 17 residues. Trimming pared 2 bases from V and 4 bases from J, leaving 19 bases between. The germline CDR1 and CDR2 sequences are MNHNS and SASEGT. CDR3 in amino acids: CASSETLPWESPDTQYF. The CDR3 nucleotides are TGTGCCAGCAGTGAAACCCTCCCTTGGGAGAGCCCAGATACGCAGTATTTT.

This chain connects TRBV27 to TRBJ2-1, with TRBD2 identical over 9 bases. J gave up 8 bases and V 9 bases, and 11 bases lay outside the gene matches. The germline V gene has CDR1 MNHEY and CDR2 SMNVEV (reference sequence). There are 14 residues in the CDR3. The CDR3 reads CASSLREGRYEQFF. The CDR3 bases are TGTGCCAGTTCCCTGCGGGAGGGCCGGTATGAGCAGTTCTTC.

The chain couples TRBV7-9 to TRBJ2-5; TRBD1 might be the D (6 bases). This CDR3 has 16 residues. Germline V gene lookup returns CDR1 SEHNR and CDR2 FQNEAQ (reference sequence). Trimming took 5 bases from V and 0 from J, leaving 16 bases between them. The CDR3 DNA is TGTGCCAGCAGCCGACAAGCCCGGGACAACCAAGAGACCCAGTACTTC. It translates to CASSRQARDNQETQYF.

The chain joins TRBV5-1 to TRBJ2-7; 9 bases agree with TRBD1. The length of the CDR3 is 17 residues. Trimming cost V 1 base and J 3 bases; bases outside gene matches: 11. Germline V gives CDR1 SGHRS, CDR2 YFSETQ. CDR3: CASSLRKGTGNIYEQYF. For the CDR3, the DNA is TGCGCCAGCAGCTTGAGAAAGGGGACAGGGAACATCTACGAGCAGTACTTC.

The chain has TRBV7-9 and TRBJ1-2; TRBD1 might be the D (6 bases). Trimming left V 5 bases short and J 8 bases short, with 18 bases between. There are 14 residues in the CDR3. From germline, CDR1 is SEHNR and CDR2 FQNEAQ (reference sequence). The CDR3 nucleotides are TGTGCCAGCAGCCCGGGGGGCGGGCGTGAGGGCTACACCTTC. Translation gives CASSPGGGREGYTF.

This chain links TRBV7-9 with TRBJ2-7; D is perhaps TRBD2 (5 bases). Per germline, CDR1 SEHNR and CDR2 FQNEAQ (reference sequence). The CDR3 consists of 13 residues. V was cut by 4 bases and J by 4 bases, with 11 bases left in between. DNA of the CDR3: TGTGCCAGCAGCTACGGACTTATATACGAGCAGTACTTC. Its translation is CASSYGLIYEQYF.

The J gene is TRBJ1-3, the V gene TRBV4-1; D is undetermined. V shed 1 base and J shed 3 bases, with 4 bases lying between them. CDR1 and CDR2 from the germline V gene are MGHRA and YSYEKL. The CDR3 loop spans 13 amino acids. CDR3: CASSQVGGNTIYF. The CDR3 bases are TGCGCCAGCAGCCAAGTAGGTGGAAACACCATATATTTT.

The chain has TRBV9 and TRBJ1-1; D gene uncertain. The CDR3 covers 13 residues. The V and J ends lost 0 bases and 5 bases respectively, with 8 bases between them. Germline V gene data show CDR1 as SGDLS and CDR2 as YYNGEE. CDR3 DNA sequence: TGTGCCAGCAGCGTAGCAGTTTATACTGAAGCTTTCTTT. As protein: CASSVAVYTEAFF.

To note about this clone: Other nucleotide sequences in the sample specify the same CDR3. The V call is TRBV27, the J call TRBJ2-7, with a weak D call TRBD2 (5 bases). The CDR3 is made up of 13 amino acids. The V gene's germline CDR1 is MNHEY and CDR2 SMNVEV (reference sequence). V shed 4 bases and J shed 3 bases, with 10 bases lying between them. The CDR3 is CASSSGGGYEQYF. CDR3 in DNA: TGTGCCAGCAGTTCGGGCGGAGGCTACGAGCAGTACTTC.

V and J are TRBV11-2 and TRBJ2-7, with 9 nucleotides matching TRBD2. The CDR3 is 13 residues long. Germline trimming cut 5 bases from V and 4 bases from J; bases unmatched to any gene: 3. Germline CDR1 reads SGHAT; CDR2 reads FQNNGV. CDR3 residues: CASSRGRVYEQYF. The CDR3 DNA reads as TGTGCCAGCAGCCGCGGGAGGGTTTACGAGCAGTACTTC.

The rearrangement links TRBV7-9 to TRBJ2-1; a possible D gene is TRBD1 (6 bases). Per the germline V gene, CDR1 is SEHNR and CDR2 is FQNEAQ (reference sequence). The CDR3 consists of 14 residues. Trimming removed 5 bases from V and 4 bases from J, with 12 bases in between. CDR3 residues: CASSIRGGYNEQFF. The CDR3 DNA reads as TGTGCCAGCAGCATCAGGGGCGGGTACAATGAGCAGTTCTTC.

The chain is built from TRBV27 and TRBJ2-7; the D is unclear. Trimming took off 3 bases at V and 6 bases at J, with 15 bases between the two ends. This CDR3 comprises 14 residues. Per the germline V gene, CDR1 is MNHEY and CDR2 is SMNVEV (reference sequence). The CDR3: CASSLRGLWTEQYF. CDR3 bases: TGTGCCAGCAGTTTGAGAGGTCTGTGGACCGAGCAGTACTTC.

The chain carries TRBV7-8 and TRBJ1-1, with 7 bases lining up with TRBD1. The V segment lost 2 bases and the J segment 0 bases; nucleotides outside the gene matches: 15. The CDR3 has 19 residues. Germline V CDR1 and CDR2: SGHVS, FQNEAQ. In DNA, the CDR3 is TGTGCCAGCAGCTTATCGCAAAAGATAACGGGACAGCTGAACACTGAAGCTTTCTTT. Amino acid sequence: CASSLSQKITGQLNTEAFF.

The chain combines TRBV5-1 with TRBJ2-1; 9 bases agree with TRBD2. Losses at the gene ends were 5 bases for V and 6 bases for J; bases not matched to a gene: 6. This CDR3 contains 14 residues. Germline CDR1 reads SGHRS; CDR2 reads YFSETQ. CDR3 DNA sequence: TGCGCCAGCAGGCTTAGCGGGGGCCGCAATGAGCAGTTCTTC. Translating it yields CASRLSGGRNEQFF.

V is TRBV1 and J is TRBJ1-5. TRBV1 is a known pseudogene. The CDR3 is 14 amino acids. The CDR3 DNA reads TGCACCAGCAGACTAAAGGAGGGGCATCAGCCCCAGCATTTT. The encoded protein is CTSRLKEGHQPQHF.

This clone came up once. The J gene is TRBJ1-6, the V gene TRBV14, with D perhaps matching TRBD1 (6 bases). CDR3 length: 15 residues. Germline loops: CDR1 SGHDN, CDR2 FVKESK. The V gene lost 1 base and the J gene lost 2 bases, with 6 bases spanning the gap. The CDR3 region has the DNA TGTGCCAGCAGCCAAGGGACAGCCTATAATTCACCCCTCCACTTT. Translated: CASSQGTAYNSPLHF.

The V and J genes are TRBV15 and TRBJ2-1, with TRBD2 identical over 8 bases. The CDR3 spans 14 residues. CDR1 and CDR2 (germline): LNHNV, YYDKDF (reference sequence). Germline trimming cut 5 bases from V and 5 bases from J; bases unmatched to any gene: 5. Here the CDR3 DNA reads TGTGCCACCAGCCCAGCGGGAGCCCACAATGAGCAGTTCTTC. Translation gives CATSPAGAHNEQFF.

The sample holds a few counts of this clone. The chain couples TRBV13 to TRBJ2-6; D is unresolved. The CDR3 loop spans 15 amino acids. Germline V gene data show CDR1 as PRHDT and CDR2 as FYEKMQ (reference sequence). With 0 bases removed from V and 0 bases from J, the gap between germline ends came to 3 bases. CDR3 DNA sequence: TGTGCCAGCAGCTTAGGCCCCTCTGGGGCCAACGTCCTGACTTTC. Translation gives CASSLGPSGANVLTF.

In DNA form, the CDR3 reads TGTGCCAGCAGCCAAGATCTCAGGACCGGCTACATCGACGAGCAGTACTTC. The encoded protein is CASSQDLRTGYIDEQYF. The chain is built from TRBV4-2 and TRBJ2-7; unclear D gene. This CDR3 is 17 amino acids long. Trimming removed 0 bases at V and 5 bases at J, with 20 bases between. CDR1 is LGHNA, CDR2 YNFKEQ, per germline.

The J gene is TRBJ2-1, the V gene TRBV2; possible D gene TRBD2, 5 bases. Trimming removed 7 bases at V and 4 bases at J, with 17 bases between. The CDR3 runs 15 residues. The V gene's germline CDR1 is SNHLY and CDR2 FYNNEI. The CDR3 here is CASKSGELGYNEQFF. CDR3 DNA sequence: TGTGCCAGCAAGTCCGGGGAGCTCGGGTACAATGAGCAGTTCTTC.

The gene calls are TRBV5-1 and TRBJ1-4; D is possibly TRBD1 (5 bases). Trimming removed 4 bases at V and 0 bases at J, with 10 bases between. Germline-derived CDR1 and CDR2 are SGHRS and YFSETQ. This CDR3 has 15 amino acids. The CDR3 loop is CASSADSPTNEKLFF. CDR3 nucleotides: TGCGCCAGCAGCGCCGACAGCCCAACTAATGAAAAACTGTTTTTT.

This sequence joins TRBV27 and TRBJ2-1; D remains ambiguous. Germline V lookup: CDR1 MNHEY, CDR2 SMNVEV (reference sequence). V shed 2 bases and J shed 11 bases, with 7 bases lying between them. The CDR3 extends over 11 amino acids. CDR3 nucleotides: TGTGCCAGCAGTTTAGGTAGTCAGCAGTTCTTC. This gives the protein CASSLGSQQFF.

The V call is TRBV27, the J call TRBJ2-2; the match to TRBD2 covers 10 bases. V shed 5 bases, J shed 8 bases, and the junction held 11 bases outside the gene matches. Germline-derived CDR1 and CDR2 are MNHEY and SMNVEV (reference sequence). The CDR3 consists of 16 residues. CDR3 protein: CASSPLAGATHGELFF. The DNA of the CDR3 is TGTGCCAGCAGTCCGCTAGCGGGAGCTACTCATGGGGAGCTGTTTTTT.